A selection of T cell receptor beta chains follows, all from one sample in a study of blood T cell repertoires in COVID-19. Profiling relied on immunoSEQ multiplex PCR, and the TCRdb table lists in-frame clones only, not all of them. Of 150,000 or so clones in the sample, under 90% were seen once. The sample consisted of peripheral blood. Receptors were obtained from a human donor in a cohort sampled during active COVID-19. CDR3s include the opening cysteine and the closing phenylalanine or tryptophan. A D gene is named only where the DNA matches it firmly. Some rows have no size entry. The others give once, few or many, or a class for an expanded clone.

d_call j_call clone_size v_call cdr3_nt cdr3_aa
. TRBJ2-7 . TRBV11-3 TGTGCCAGCAGCTTACGGTCATCCTACGAGCAGTACTTC CASSLRSSYEQYF
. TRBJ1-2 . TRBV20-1 TGCAGTGCGTCGGGGGTCTATGGCTACACCTTC CSASGVYGYTF
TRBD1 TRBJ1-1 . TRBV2 TGTGCCAGCAGTGGGGGACAGATGAACACTGAAGCTTTCTTT CASSGGQMNTEAFF
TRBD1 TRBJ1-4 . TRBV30 TGTGCCTGGTCCCGGGACAGACCCCTGGGACTGTTTTTT CAWSRDRPLGLFF
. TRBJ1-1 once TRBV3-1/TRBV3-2 TGTGCCAGCAGCGAGCGGGTGGGGAACACTGAAGCTTTCTTT CASSERVGNTEAFF
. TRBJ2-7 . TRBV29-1 TGCAGCGTTGCGTATAGATCCTACGAGCAGTACTTC CSVAYRSYEQYF
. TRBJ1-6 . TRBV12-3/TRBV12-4 TGTGCCACCAGACAGGTCTTGAATTCACCCCTCCACTTT CATRQVLNSPLHF
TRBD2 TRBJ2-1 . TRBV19 TGTGCCAGTAGTAAACTAGCGGGGGGACGGAATGAGCAGTTCTTC CASSKLAGGRNEQFF
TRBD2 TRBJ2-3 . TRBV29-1 TGCAGCGTTCTTCTAGCGGGATTCACAGATACGCAGTATTTT CSVLLAGFTDTQYF
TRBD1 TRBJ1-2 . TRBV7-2 TGTGCCAGCAGCCTGGGACAGGCTTTCTATGGCTACACCTTC CASSLGQAFYGYTF
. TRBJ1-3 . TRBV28 TGTGCCAGCAGTTCGGACTGGAGCTCTGGAAACACCATATATTTT CASSSDWSSGNTIYF
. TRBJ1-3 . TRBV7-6 TGTGCCAGCAGCTTATGGTCGCAGGCGCTTTCTGGAAACACCATATATTTT CASSLWSQALSGNTIYF
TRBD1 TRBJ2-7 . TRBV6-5 TGTGCCAGCACAAACACAGGGGGTGGTTACGAGCAGTACTTC CASTNTGGGYEQYF
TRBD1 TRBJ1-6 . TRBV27 TGTGCCAGCAGTTTACCCCCCCCATTGACAGGGGGTGATTCACCCCTCCACTTT CASSLPPPLTGGDSPLHF
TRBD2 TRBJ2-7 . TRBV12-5 TGTGCTAGTGGCCTCTGGGGGGGAAACGAGCAGTACTTC CASGLWGGNEQYF
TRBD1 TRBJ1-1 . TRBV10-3 TGTGCCATCAAACAGACAGGGGCCACTGAAGCTTTCTTT CAIKQTGATEAFF
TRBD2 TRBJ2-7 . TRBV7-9 TGTGCCAGCGAGGGAGGGCGGGGGGTCTACGAGCAGTACTTC CASEGGRGVYEQYF
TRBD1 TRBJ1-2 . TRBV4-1 TGCGCCAGCAGCCAACCCACGACAGGGAACTATGGCTACACCTTC CASSQPTTGNYGYTF
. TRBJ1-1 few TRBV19 TGTGCCAGTAGTGCACGGTTGAACACTGAAGCTTTCTTT CASSARLNTEAFF
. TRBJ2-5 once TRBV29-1 TGCAGCGTTGTAGTCGAGACCCAGTACTTC CSVVVETQYF
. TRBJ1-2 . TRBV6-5 TGTGCCAGCAGTTGGCAGGGATATGGCTATGGCTACACCTTC CASSWQGYGYGYTF
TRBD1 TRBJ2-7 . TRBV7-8 TGTGCCAGCAGCCCCCGGGACAGGCCATCCTACGAGCAGTACTTC CASSPRDRPSYEQYF
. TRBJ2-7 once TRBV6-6 TGTGCCAGCAGTTACTATGGGACTGGGAACTACGAGCAGTACTTC CASSYYGTGNYEQYF
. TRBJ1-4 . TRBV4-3 TGCGCCAGCAGCCAAGATCGCGGACAGTATGAAAAACTGTTTTTT CASSQDRGQYEKLFF
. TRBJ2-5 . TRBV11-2 TGTGCCAGCAGCTTTCGAGAGACCCAGTACTTC CASSFRETQYF
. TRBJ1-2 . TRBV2 TGTGCCAGCAAGAACCGAGGTGGCTACACCTTC CASKNRGGYTF
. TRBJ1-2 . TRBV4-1 TGCGCCAGCAGCCAAGATAGGGGGACTAACTATGGCTACACCTTC CASSQDRGTNYGYTF
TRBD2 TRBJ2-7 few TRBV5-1 TGCGCCAGCAGCCTAGCGGGGGGCACCTACGAGCAGTACTTC CASSLAGGTYEQYF
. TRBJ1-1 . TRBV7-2 TGTGCCAGCACCGCCGTCGGGTTGAACACTGAAGCTTTCTTT CASTAVGLNTEAFF